This T cell receptor (beta chain) stems from a study of control samples from healthy donors and cancer patients (dated by TCRdb to 2019 to 2021). V loses 4 bases of germline sequence and J loses 0 bases, and the interval between the two ends is 8 bases. Looking up the germline V gene (reference sequence) yields CDR1 SGHKS and CDR2 YYEKEE. Including the terminal cysteine and phenylalanine, the CDR3 comprises 14 residues. The read is trimmed to its CDR3 DNA, 42 bases read in frame from base 1. This clone was detected once. What antigen it recognizes has not been identified. No much larger clone exists at a distance of one base, and base qualities are not known. Receptor amplification or capture employed the immunoSEQ multiplex PCR assay. Here the immuneACCESS table is served through TCRdb, limited to in-frame sequences with V and J called. Missing clones are a known gap in these copies; in checked studies unresolved V genes cover under half, and the rest lacks a known reason. The sample table shows 90,000 to 100,000 clones, and around 80% are seen once. The ten biggest clones cover more than 9% of the sample.

The rearranged segments are TRBV5-5 and TRBJ2-4, with the D gene not confidently named. The sequence derives from a woman aged 25 to 45 in good health. The sample was blood. CDR3 region: CASSRALAKNIQYF. The DNA reads as follows: TGTGCCAGCAGCCGGGCGTTAGCCAAAAACATTCAGTACTTC.